This TCR beta chain was recorded in a study of blood T cell repertoires in COVID-19. Study at large: Material from acute and convalescent COVID-19 was sourced from the United States, Italy and Spain. Sample material is recorded as cDNA or gDNA derived from T cells, B-cell-depleted T cells, or PBMCs.

Trimming left V 0 bases short and J 2 bases short, with 6 bases between. Germline assignment: CDR1 SGHDT and CDR2 YYEEEE. This CDR3 is 13 amino acids long. The authors' processing: For nucleated cells, counts were estimated from reference gene primer amplification. The table came from immunoSEQ multiplex PCR; TCRdb's copy has only in-frame clones and leaves some out. The DNA was the basis for D and trimming; V, J and clone size are from that table. The table shows about 210,000 clones, with approximately 86% occurring only once. Participants reported their clinical history, and cohort assignment relied on those reports.

The sequence was obtained from a woman in her 30s who had been exposed to COVID-19. Input material: PBMCs or T cells enriched from blood (not recorded which). J is TRBJ2-7 and V is TRBV5-6; D may be TRBD1 (5 bases). The CDR3 loop reads CASSLDRPYEQYF. CDR3 nucleotide sequence: TGTGCCAGCAGCTTGGACAGGCCCTACGAGCAGTACTTC.